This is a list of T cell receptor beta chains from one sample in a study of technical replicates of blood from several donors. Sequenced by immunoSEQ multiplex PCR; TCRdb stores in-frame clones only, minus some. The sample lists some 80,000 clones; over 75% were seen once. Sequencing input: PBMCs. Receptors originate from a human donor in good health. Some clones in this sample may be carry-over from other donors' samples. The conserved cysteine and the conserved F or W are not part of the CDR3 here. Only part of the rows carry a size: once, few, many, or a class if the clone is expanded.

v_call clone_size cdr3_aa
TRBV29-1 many SVPAFNEQF
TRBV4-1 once ASTLQGISTDTQY
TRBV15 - ATGGADTQY
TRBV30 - AWRAGQGGKLF
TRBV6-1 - ASGGDWMNTEAF
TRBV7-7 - ASSPALGQETQY
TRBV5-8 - ASSDRWGEQF
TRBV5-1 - ASSLDLGELF
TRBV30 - AWSVERAGGAF
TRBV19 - ASSSDRGEGSYNEQF
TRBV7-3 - ASRLWDRGGEQY
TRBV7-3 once ASSLAGSYNEQF
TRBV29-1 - SVKEQGDTEAF
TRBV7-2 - ASSQDRGRANIQY
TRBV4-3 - ASSQVIASGGSEQY
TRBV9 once ASSVGQGLSNEKLF
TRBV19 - ASSTPRTGRVTEAF
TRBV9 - ASSVAVAGGAEQF
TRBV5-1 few ASSKGLAGGSTDTQY
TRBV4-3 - ASSSRGLAGETQY
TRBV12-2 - ASRALRGGGSCTDTQY
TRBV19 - ASKKRGGGPTYNEQF
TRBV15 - ATSEGWPLGGEQY
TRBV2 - ASSDQGSPLH
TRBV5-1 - ASSPGDAGGRWSIQY
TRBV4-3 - ASSQDLSGEVDTQY
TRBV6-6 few ASSYQPGQVEQY
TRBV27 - ASSLSAGILTQY
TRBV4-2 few ASSQEGGGNYEQY
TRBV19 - ASSLGQGNTEAF
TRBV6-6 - ASSYGQNYEQY
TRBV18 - ASSGQGSYT
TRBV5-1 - ASSPGGYEQY
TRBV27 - ASSPLDRSSYT
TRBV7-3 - ASSFELGGSDTGELF
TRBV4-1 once ASMMQDRGGYEQY
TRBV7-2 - ASSSYLRSYEQY